This is a list of T cell receptor beta chains from one sample in a study of glioma-infiltrating T cells after dendritic cell vaccination. Repertoires were generated with immunoSEQ multiplex PCR, while TCRdb's copy carries only in-frame clones and drops some. The data show about 92,000 clones, 80% to 90% seen once. This sample comprised blood, obtained before dendritic cell vaccination. These receptor sequences come from a human donor with glioblastoma. Each CDR3 is given with its conserved first and last residue. Each record gives: V gene, D gene, J gene, clone size, CDR3 DNA, CDR3 protein. A D gene is named only where the DNA matches it firmly. Rows may omit the clone size; those that give it use once, few, many or a size class.

>TRBV6-5|-|TRBJ1-2|-
TGTGCCAGCAGTCGGGGCGGGGGAGGCTACACCTTC
CASSRGGGGYTF
>TRBV5-1|TRBD2|TRBJ2-1|-
TGCGCCAGCAGCTTCACTAGCGGAGGCTCCTACAATGAGCAGTTCTTC
CASSFTSGGSYNEQFF
>TRBV7-3|TRBD1|TRBJ2-1|-
TGTGCCAGCAGCCCAAGGGGACAGGGCTACAATGAGCAGTTCTTC
CASSPRGQGYNEQFF
>TRBV9|-|TRBJ2-3|-
TGTGCCAGCAGCCCCCGACAGTTCACAGATACGCAGTATTTT
CASSPRQFTDTQYF
>TRBV28|TRBD2|TRBJ2-5|few
TGTGCCAGCAGCCGTAGCGGGAGGGCCGAGACCCAGTACTTC
CASSRSGRAETQYF
>TRBV2|TRBD1|TRBJ2-2|-
TGTGCCAGCAGTGTTGACAGGGTTGCCGGGGAGCTGTTTTTT
CASSVDRVAGELFF
>TRBV6-5|-|TRBJ2-7|-
TGTGCCAGCAGTTACTCTGAGCGCTCCTACGAGCAGTACTTC
CASSYSERSYEQYF
>TRBV15|-|TRBJ2-7|-
TGTGCCACCAGCAGAGTGGGCACCTACGAGCAGTACTTC
CATSRVGTYEQYF
>TRBV7-8|TRBD2|TRBJ2-7|once
TGTGCCAGCAGCCCGAGCGGGGACTACTACGAGCAGTACTTC
CASSPSGDYYEQYF
>TRBV20-1|-|TRBJ2-7|once
TGCAGTGCTCCAGATCCCGAGCAGTACTTC
CSAPDPEQYF
>TRBV4-1|-|TRBJ1-2|-
TGCGCCAGCAGCCCAGACTTTAGGGGCGCTTCCCACAGAAACTATGGCTACACCTTC
CASSPDFRGASHRNYGYTF
>TRBV27|TRBD2|TRBJ2-1|-
TGTGCCAGCAGTTCCGGACTAGCGGGAGTTCTCTACAATGAGCAGTTCTTC
CASSSGLAGVLYNEQFF
>TRBV11-2|TRBD2|TRBJ2-7|-
TGTGCCAGCAGCTTTAGCGGGAGGGCCCACGAGCAGTACTTC
CASSFSGRAHEQYF
>TRBV9|-|TRBJ1-2|-
TGTGCCAGCAGCAGGGACATTCCGACTGATGGCTACACCTTC
CASSRDIPTDGYTF
>TRBV18|-|TRBJ1-1|-
TGTGCCAGCTCACCGGGGGTAGGGGGCACTGAAGCTTTCTTT
CASSPGVGGTEAFF
>TRBV7-6|-|TRBJ2-7|-
TGTGCCAGCAGCTTAGAAACAGGCAGGTCGGGGGACGAGCAGTACTTC
CASSLETGRSGDEQYF